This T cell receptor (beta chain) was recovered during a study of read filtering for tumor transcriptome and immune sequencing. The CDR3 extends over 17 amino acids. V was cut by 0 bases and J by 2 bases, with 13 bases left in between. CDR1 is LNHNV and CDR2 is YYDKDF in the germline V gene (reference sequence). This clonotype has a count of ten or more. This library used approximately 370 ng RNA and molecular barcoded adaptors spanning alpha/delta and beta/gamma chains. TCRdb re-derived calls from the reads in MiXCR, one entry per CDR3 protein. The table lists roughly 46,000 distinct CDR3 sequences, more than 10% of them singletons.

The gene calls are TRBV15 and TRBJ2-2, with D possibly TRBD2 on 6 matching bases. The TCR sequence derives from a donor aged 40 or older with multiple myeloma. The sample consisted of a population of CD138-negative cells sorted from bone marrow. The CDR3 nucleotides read TGTGCCACCAGCAGAGATCTACTAGCTGCTAACACCGGGGAGCTGTTTTTT. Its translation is CATSRDLLAANTGELFF.